This T cell receptor (beta chain) was identified in a study of vaccination and CD4 T cells after COVID-19. As for treatment: 10-day PBMC culture with coronavirus spike peptide pools or control peptides (ViraFEST assay). The Oncomine TCR Beta short-read assay sequenced DNA from cultured CD4+ T cells. In TCRdb, the PCR reads were re-called with MiXCR into one record per CDR3 protein. The top ten hold roughly 32% of the sample, which has approximately 13,000 distinct CDR3 sequences, 27% seen once. As regards this clonotype: Its antigen is not known.

Sequenced material: CD4+ T cells from blood, cultured in vitro, taken before SARS-CoV-2 vaccination. This clonotype was obtained from a human donor who received a COVID-19 vaccine.

This chain's CDR3 is CASSFGTGVVSGANVLTF. The CDR3 region has the DNA TGTGCCAGCAGCTTCGGGACAGGGGTGGTGTCTGGGGCCAACGTCCTGACTTTC. The chain carries TRBV5-5 and TRBJ2-6; TRBD1 agrees at 10 bases. V was clipped by 2 bases and J by 1 base; unmatched bases: 6. Germline V gives CDR1 SGHKS, CDR2 YYEKEE (reference sequence). The CDR3 is made up of 18 amino acids.